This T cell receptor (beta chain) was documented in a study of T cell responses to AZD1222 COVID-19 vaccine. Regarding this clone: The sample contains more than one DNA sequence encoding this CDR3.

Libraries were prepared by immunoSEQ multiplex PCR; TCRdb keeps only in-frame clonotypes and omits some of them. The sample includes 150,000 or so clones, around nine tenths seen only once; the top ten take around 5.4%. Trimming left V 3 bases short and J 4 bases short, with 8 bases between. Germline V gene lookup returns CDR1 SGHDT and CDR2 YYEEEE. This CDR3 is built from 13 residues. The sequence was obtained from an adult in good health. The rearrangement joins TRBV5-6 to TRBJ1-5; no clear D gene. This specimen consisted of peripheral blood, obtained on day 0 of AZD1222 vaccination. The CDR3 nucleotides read TGTGCCAGCAGCTGGGGATCGAATCAGCCCCAGCATTTT. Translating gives CASSWGSNQPQHF. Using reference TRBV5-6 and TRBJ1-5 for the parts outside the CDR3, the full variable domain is DAGVTQSPTHLIKTRGQQVTLRCSPKSGHDTVSWYQQALGQGPQFIFQYYEEEERQRGNFPDRFSGHQFPNYSSELNVNALLLGDSALYLCASSWGSNQPQHFGDGTRLSIL.